This TCR beta chain came from a study of cytomegalovirus exposure and HLA in healthy donors. Vbeta (60) and Jbeta (13) primers were used in the PCR. Measured with immunoSEQ multiplex PCR; TCRdb has only the in-frame clones, and not every one. The listing contains 220,000 or so clones. General study results and limits: It was reportedly the case that the classifier diagnosed cytomegalovirus status with high specificity and sensitivity. Rarity characterized most TCR sequences, yet some public TCRs appeared in many donors.

Of note for this clone: No antigen is known for it.

The receptor was isolated from a girl under 10 years old in good health and CMV-seropositive. The sample taken for sequencing was PBMCs.

CDR3 nucleotides: TGTGCCAGCAGCTCCCGCGTAGCGGGAGCTAAGGAGCAGTACTTC. Its translation: CASSSRVAGAKEQYF. J is TRBJ2-7 and V is TRBV7-9, with 9 bases identical to TRBD2. Germline V gene data show CDR1 as SEHNR and CDR2 as FQNEAQ (reference sequence). Unmatched junction bases numbered 11, after V lost 4 bases and J lost 7 bases. The CDR3 has 15 amino acids.